This T cell receptor (beta chain) was documented in a study of blood T cells in healthy people across ages. Study findings and constraints: When set beside aged donors, long-lived donors presented more naive CD4+ cells and higher diversity.

Ten or more counts support this clonotype. The antigen is not known. Using a J-beta primer mix together with a sample-barcoded 5' primer, a second PCR was run for about 6 to 11 cycles. Sequencing yielded, for each sample, at least 2.5 million paired-end reads carrying CDR3. TCRdb redid the calling of the 5' RACE reads with MiXCR, one entry per CDR3 protein. Here the sample spans 710,000 or so distinct CDR3 sequences, about a fifth being singletons. Sequencing was done on a sample of blood. The sequence came from a man aged 65-85 years in good health.

CDR3 sequence (DNA): TGCAGTGCTAGTGGGGGAACTAATAGCAATCAGCCCCAGCATTTT. Protein product: CSASGGTNSNQPQHF. This sequence joins TRBV20-1 and TRBJ1-5, with a possible D match to TRBD1 (5 bases). CDR1 and CDR2 from the germline V gene are DFQATT and SNEGSKA (reference sequence). The CDR3 runs to 15 residues. The V and J ends lost 3 bases and 0 bases respectively, with 12 bases between them.